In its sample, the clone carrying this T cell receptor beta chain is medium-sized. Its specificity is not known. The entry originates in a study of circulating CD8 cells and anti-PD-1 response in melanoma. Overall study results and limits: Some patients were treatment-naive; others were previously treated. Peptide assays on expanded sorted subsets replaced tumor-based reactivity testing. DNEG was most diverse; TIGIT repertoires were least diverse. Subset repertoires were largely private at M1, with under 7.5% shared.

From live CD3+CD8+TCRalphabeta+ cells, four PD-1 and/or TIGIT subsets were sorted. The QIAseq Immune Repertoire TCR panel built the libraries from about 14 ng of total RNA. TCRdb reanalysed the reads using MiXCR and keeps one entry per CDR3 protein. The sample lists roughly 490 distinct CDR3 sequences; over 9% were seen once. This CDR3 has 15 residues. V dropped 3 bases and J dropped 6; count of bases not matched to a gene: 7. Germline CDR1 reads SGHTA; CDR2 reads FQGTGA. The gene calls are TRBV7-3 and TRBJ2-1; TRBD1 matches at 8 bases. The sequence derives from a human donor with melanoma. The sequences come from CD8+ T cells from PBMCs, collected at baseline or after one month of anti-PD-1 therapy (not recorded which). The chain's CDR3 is CASSFGTGLSNEQFF. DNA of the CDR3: TGTGCCAGCAGCTTCGGGACAGGCCTTTCCAATGAGCAGTTCTTC.